This T cell receptor beta chain was identified in a study of tumor and adjacent non-tumor tissue in lung cancer. Note on this clonotype: Just one base apart from a much larger clone, this may be a read error.

RNA was extracted from bulk tissue without any cell sorting. In germline, CDR1 is MNHNS, CDR2 SASEGT. The CDR3 has 16 residues. The ends were cut back, 6 bases at V and 5 bases at J, with 19 bases in the middle. A modified ARM-PCR protocol with three rounds of nested PCR amplified TCRbeta. TCRdb called the multiplex PCR reads again in MiXCR, with one record for every CDR3 protein. The table has 220,000 or so distinct CDR3 sequences, 71% seen once; the top ten hold approximately 25%. The TCR sequence derives from a man between 60 and 70 years old with non-small cell lung cancer. Sequenced input: lung tumor tissue. The chain has TRBV6-1 and TRBJ2-2; TRBD2 might be the D (6 bases). The CDR3: CASRPKGEEVTGELFF. The CDR3 coding sequence is TGTGCCAGCAGACCCAAAGGGGAGGAAGTTACCGGGGAGCTGTTTTTT.